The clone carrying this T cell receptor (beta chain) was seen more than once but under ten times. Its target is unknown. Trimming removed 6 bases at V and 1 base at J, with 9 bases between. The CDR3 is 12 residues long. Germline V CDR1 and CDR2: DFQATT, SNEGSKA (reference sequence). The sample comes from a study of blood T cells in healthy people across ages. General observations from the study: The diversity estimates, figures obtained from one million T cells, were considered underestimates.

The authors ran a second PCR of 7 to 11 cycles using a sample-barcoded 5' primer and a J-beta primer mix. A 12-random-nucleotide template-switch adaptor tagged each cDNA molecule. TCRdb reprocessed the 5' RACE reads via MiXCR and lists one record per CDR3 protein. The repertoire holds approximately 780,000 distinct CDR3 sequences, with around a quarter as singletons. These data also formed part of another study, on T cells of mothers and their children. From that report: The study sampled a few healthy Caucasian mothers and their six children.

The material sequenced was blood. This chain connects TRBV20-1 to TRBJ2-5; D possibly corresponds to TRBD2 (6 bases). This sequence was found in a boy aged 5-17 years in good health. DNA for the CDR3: TGCAGTGCCGTGACTAGCCAAGAGACCCAGTACTTC. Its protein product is CSAVTSQETQYF.